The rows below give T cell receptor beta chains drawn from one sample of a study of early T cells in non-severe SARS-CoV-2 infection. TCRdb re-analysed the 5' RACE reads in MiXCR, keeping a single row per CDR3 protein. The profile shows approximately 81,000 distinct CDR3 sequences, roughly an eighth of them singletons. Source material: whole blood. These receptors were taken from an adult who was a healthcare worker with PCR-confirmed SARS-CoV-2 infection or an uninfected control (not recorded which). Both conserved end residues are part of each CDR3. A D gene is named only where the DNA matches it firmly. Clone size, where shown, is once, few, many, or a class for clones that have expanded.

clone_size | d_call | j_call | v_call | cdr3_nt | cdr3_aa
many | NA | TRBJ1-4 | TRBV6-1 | TGTGCCAGCAGTCGGGACCGGGCTAATGAAAAACTGTTTTTT | CASSRDRANEKLFF
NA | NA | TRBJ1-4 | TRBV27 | TGTGCCAGCAGTTTGATACAGGGTGTTTCGGAACTGTTTTTT | CASSLIQGVSELFF
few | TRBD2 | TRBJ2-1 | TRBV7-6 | TGTGCCAGCAGCTTAGATAATGGGCTAGCGGGAGGTCGCCATGAGCAGTTCTTC | CASSLDNGLAGGRHEQFF
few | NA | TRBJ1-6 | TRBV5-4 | TGTGCCAGCAGCTTGGAGAGGTCACCCCTCCACTTT | CASSLERSPLHF
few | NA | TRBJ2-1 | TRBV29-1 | TGCAGCGTTGGGGAGATTTCCTACAATGAGCAGTTCTTC | CSVGEISYNEQFF
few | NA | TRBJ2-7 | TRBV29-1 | TGCAGCGTTAAGGGACGGAACTCCTACGAGCAGTACTTC | CSVKGRNSYEQYF
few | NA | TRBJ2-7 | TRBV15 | TGTGCCACCAGCAGAGATCTCCCAGGGTTTAGCTCCTATGAGCAGTACTTC | CATSRDLPGFSSYEQYF
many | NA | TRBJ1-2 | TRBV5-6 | TGTGCCAGCAGCTTTTTAACGCCCCGCTTTACGGACCAGGGCTGGAGCTACACCTTC | CASSFLTPRFTDQGWSYTF
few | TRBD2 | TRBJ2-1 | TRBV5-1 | TGCGCCAGCAGCCCCCGGACTAGCGGACCCAATGAGCAGTTCTTC | CASSPRTSGPNEQFF
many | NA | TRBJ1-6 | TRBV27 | TGTGCCAGCAGTTTAGCCCGGGGTACACCCCTCCACTTT | CASSLARGTPLHF
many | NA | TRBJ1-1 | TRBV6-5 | TGTGCCAGCACAAGCCCCAGACTAAACACTGAAGCTTTCTTT | CASTSPRLNTEAFF
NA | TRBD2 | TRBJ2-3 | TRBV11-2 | TGTGCCAGCAGCGGTGGACTAGCGGGAGCCATTACTAACCGGCTGTATTTT | CASSGGLAGAITNRLYF
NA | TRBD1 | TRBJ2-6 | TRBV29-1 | TGCAGCGCCCGACCCGGGACAGGTCAAAGCTCTGGGGCCAACGTCCTGACTTTC | CSARPGTGQSSGANVLTF
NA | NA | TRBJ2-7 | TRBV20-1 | TGCAGTGCTAGGGGGAGTCATTCCTACGAGCAGTACTTC | CSARGSHSYEQYF
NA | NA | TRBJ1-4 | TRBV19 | TGTGCCAGTAGTTACCGGACCGACCCTAATGAAAAACTGTTTTTT | CASSYRTDPNEKLFF
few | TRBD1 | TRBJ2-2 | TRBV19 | TGTGCCAGTAGTAGGAGACAGGGAGCGAACACCGGGGAGCTGTTTTTT | CASSRRQGANTGELFF
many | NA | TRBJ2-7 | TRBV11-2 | TGTGCCAGCAGCTACATGACAGGTATCTACGAGCAGTACTTC | CASSYMTGIYEQYF
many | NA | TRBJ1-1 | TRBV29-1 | TGCAGCGTTGGAGAAGTAGGCTCTGAAGCTTTCTTT | CSVGEVGSEAFF
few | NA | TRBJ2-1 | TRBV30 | TGTGCCTGGATGACGGGAGCTTCCTACAATGAGCAGTTCTTC | CAWMTGASYNEQFF
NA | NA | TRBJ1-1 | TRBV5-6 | TGTGCCAGCAGCTTGGGACAGGCATACACTGAAGCTTTCTTT | CASSLGQAYTEAFF
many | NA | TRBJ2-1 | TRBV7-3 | TGTGCCAGCGAAGGGGACTCCTACAATGAGCAGTTCTTC | CASEGDSYNEQFF
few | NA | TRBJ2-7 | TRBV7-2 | TGTGCCAGCAGCTTAGCTCCCACAGGGTCCTACGAGCAGTACTTC | CASSLAPTGSYEQYF
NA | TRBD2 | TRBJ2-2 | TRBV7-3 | TGTGCCAGCAGCTTTCAACCGGGACTAGAAACCGGGGAGCTGTTTTTT | CASSFQPGLETGELFF
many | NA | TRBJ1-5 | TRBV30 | TGTGCCTGGAGTCACAGAATAAATCAGCCCCAGCATTTT | CAWSHRINQPQHF
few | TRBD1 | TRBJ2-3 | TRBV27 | TGTGCCAGCAGTTTAGGGACAGGAACCCGCACAGATACGCAGTATTTT | CASSLGTGTRTDTQYF
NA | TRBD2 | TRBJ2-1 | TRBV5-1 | TGCGCCAGCAGCAGGGCCCAAAGCGGGAGGGCGGACAATGAGCAGTTCTTC | CASSRAQSGRADNEQFF
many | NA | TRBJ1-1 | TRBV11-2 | TGTGCCAGCAGCTTATCTGGCTACAGCCACACTGAAGCTTTCTTT | CASSLSGYSHTEAFF
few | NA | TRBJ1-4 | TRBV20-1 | TGCAGTGCTAGAGATCCCCGGAAGGGGGAAAAACTGTTTTTT | CSARDPRKGEKLFF
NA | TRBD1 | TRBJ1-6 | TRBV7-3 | TGTGCCAGCAGCTTCCGGGACAGAGATTCACCCCTCCACTTT | CASSFRDRDSPLHF
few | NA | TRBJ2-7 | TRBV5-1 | TGCGCCAGCAGCTTGGGGGTATCAGGGACCTACGAGCAGTACTTC | CASSLGVSGTYEQYF
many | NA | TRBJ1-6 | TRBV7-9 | TGTGCCAGCAGCTTTTACGCAGGTGTCGCACCCCTCCACTTT | CASSFYAGVAPLHF
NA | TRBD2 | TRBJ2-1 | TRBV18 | TGTGCCAGCTCACGTCCAGGACTAGCGGGGGGTGATGAGCAGTTCTTC | CASSRPGLAGGDEQFF
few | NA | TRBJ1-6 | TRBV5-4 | TGTGCCAGCAGGCAGGGTAATTCACCCCTCCACTTT | CASRQGNSPLHF
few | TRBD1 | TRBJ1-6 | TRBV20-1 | TGCAGTGCTAGAAGAGATCGACAGGGGAAGTTTAATTCACCCCTCCACTTT | CSARRDRQGKFNSPLHF
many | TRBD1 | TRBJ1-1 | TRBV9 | TGTGCCAGCAGCCCCCGACAGGGTGGGCGAACTGAAGCTTTCTTT | CASSPRQGGRTEAFF
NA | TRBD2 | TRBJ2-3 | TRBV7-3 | TGTGCCAGCAGCACCCGTCTGGGCGGGGGAGTCGATACGCAGTATTTT | CASSTRLGGGVDTQYF